This is a list of T cell receptor beta chains from one sample in a study of T cell repertoires in cytomegalovirus infection. A single record per CDR3 protein comes from TCRdb applying MiXCR to the reads. The sample has just over 300,000 distinct CDR3 sequences, 15% to 20% seen once. The sequencing sample was made of PBMCs. The receptors originated from a human donor in good health (CMV status not recorded). Some clones in this sample may be carry-over from other donors' samples. CDR3s include the opening cysteine and the closing phenylalanine or tryptophan. A D gene is named only where the DNA matches it firmly. Clone size, where shown, is once, few, many, or a class for clones that have expanded.

v_call	j_call	clone_size	d_call	cdr3_aa	cdr3_nt
TRBV7-9	TRBJ1-1	many	.	CASSVDTEAFF	TGTGCCAGCAGCGTTGACACTGAAGCTTTCTTT
TRBV20-1	TRBJ1-1	few	.	CSARVGSTNTEAFF	TGCAGTGCTAGGGTGGGCAGTACGAACACTGAAGCTTTCTTT
TRBV27	TRBJ2-7	many	TRBD2	CASSRSGGQSYEQYF	TGTGCCAGCAGCCGAAGCGGGGGCCAATCCTACGAGCAGTACTTC
TRBV18	TRBJ2-5	.	TRBD1	CASSRSQGAGETQYF	TGTGCCAGCTCACGATCACAGGGGGCCGGGGAGACCCAGTACTTC
TRBV7-6	TRBJ2-4	many	.	CASSPVGGRGKNIQYF	TGTGCCAGCAGCCCTGTGGGGGGAAGGGGCAAAAACATTCAGTACTTC
TRBV9	TRBJ2-5	few	.	CASSVGGGTLETQYF	TGTGCCAGCAGCGTAGGAGGGGGGACCTTGGAGACCCAGTACTTC
TRBV20-1	TRBJ1-5	few	TRBD1	CSAKRTGGDQPQHF	TGCAGTGCTAAAAGGACAGGGGGTGATCAGCCCCAGCATTTT
TRBV14	TRBJ1-4	.	.	CASSGQFNEKLFF	TGTGCCAGCAGCGGACAGTTCAATGAAAAACTGTTTTTT
TRBV28	TRBJ2-3	few	.	CASSLPPQGEGTDTQYF	TGTGCCAGCAGTTTGCCCCCACAGGGAGAGGGCACAGATACGCAGTATTTT
TRBV12-3/TRBV12-4	TRBJ1-1	many	TRBD1	CASRSRGGTGGRTEAFF	TGTGCCAGCAGGTCCCGGGGCGGGACAGGGGGCCGCACTGAAGCTTTCTTT
TRBV7-2	TRBJ2-3	many	.	CASSLLASDTQYF	TGTGCCAGCAGCCTACTAGCCTCAGATACGCAGTATTTT
TRBV6-6	TRBJ1-2	few	.	CASSESGDYGYTF	TGTGCCAGCAGCGAGTCAGGGGACTATGGCTACACCTTC
TRBV20-1	TRBJ1-6	many	.	CSARSPGSYNSPLHF	TGCAGTGCTAGGTCCCCAGGCTCCTATAATTCACCCCTCCACTTT
TRBV20-1	TRBJ1-3	many	.	CSARRIGLTGNTIYF	TGCAGTGCTAGACGGATCGGATTGACTGGAAACACCATATATTTT
TRBV28	TRBJ2-7	.	.	CASSQTRGLTPYEQYF	TGTGCCAGCAGTCAAACTCGGGGGCTGACGCCCTACGAGCAGTACTTC
TRBV7-8	TRBJ2-5	once	.	CASSLEPGGETQYF	TGTGCCAGCAGCTTAGAGCCAGGGGGGGAGACCCAGTACTTC
TRBV7-2	TRBJ2-7	many	.	CASSLSSGGDTYEQYF	TGTGCCAGCAGCTTAAGTTCCGGAGGGGATACGTACGAGCAGTACTTC
TRBV27	TRBJ2-3	.	.	CASSLGRGLQVTQYF	TGTGCCAGCAGTTTAGGCCGGGGGTTGCAGGTTACGCAGTATTTT
TRBV29-1	TRBJ2-3	.	TRBD2	CSVIPQPPLIAGIITDTQYF	TGCAGCGTGATACCACAACCCCCCCTCATAGCGGGGATTATTACAGATACGCAGTATTTT
TRBV7-2	TRBJ2-3	many	TRBD1	CASSILGARTGSTDTQYF	TGTGCCAGCAGCATACTAGGCGCCAGGACAGGGAGCACAGATACGCAGTATTTT
TRBV7-2	TRBJ1-5	many	TRBD1	CASREGAVSNQPQHF	TGTGCCAGCAGGGAGGGGGCTGTGAGCAATCAGCCCCAGCATTTT
TRBV10-3	TRBJ2-3	many	.	CAISKESADTQYF	TGTGCCATCAGCAAAGAGTCCGCAGATACGCAGTATTTT
TRBV7-2	TRBJ1-2	many	.	CASSLGAGNNYGYTF	TGTGCCAGCAGCTTAGGGGCTGGTAATAACTATGGCTACACCTTC
TRBV7-2	TRBJ1-3	many	.	CASSQGLSGNTIYF	TGTGCCAGCAGCCAGGGGCTTTCTGGAAACACCATATATTTT
TRBV7-2	TRBJ2-3	many	.	CASSLVVQGTDTQYF	TGTGCCAGCAGCTTAGTGGTCCAGGGCACAGATACGCAGTATTTT
TRBV7-2	TRBJ2-1	many	TRBD2	CASSFSGTSGAYNEQFF	TGTGCCAGCAGCTTCTCTGGAACTAGCGGGGCCTACAATGAGCAGTTCTTC
TRBV7-2	TRBJ2-5	many	.	CASSLVGDSETQYF	TGTGCCAGCAGCTTAGTGGGGGATTCGGAGACCCAGTACTTC
TRBV7-4	TRBJ1-2	.	.	CASSLLEVFFDYGYTF	TGTGCCAGCAGCTTACTCGAGGTTTTCTTTGACTATGGCTACACCTTC
TRBV9	TRBJ2-1	.	.	CASSAPAGTSRDTGYNEQFF	TGTGCCAGCAGCGCGCCCGCCGGGACATCGAGGGATACGGGTTACAATGAGCAGTTCTTC
TRBV3-1	TRBJ1-5	.	.	CASSQDVGFDQPQHF	TGTGCCAGCAGCCAAGATGTAGGGTTCGATCAGCCCCAGCATTTT
TRBV6-1	TRBJ2-7	many	.	CASSEALLGTYYEQYF	TGTGCCAGCAGTGAAGCGCTTCTGGGCACGTATTACGAGCAGTACTTC
TRBV20-1	TRBJ2-2	few	.	CSASGTLNTGELFF	TGCAGTGCTTCCGGGACACTGAACACCGGGGAGCTGTTTTTT
TRBV18	TRBJ2-1	.	TRBD1	CASSGQVGSYNEQFF	TGTGCCAGCTCGGGACAGGTAGGCTCCTACAATGAGCAGTTCTTC
TRBV4-1	TRBJ2-3	few	TRBD2	CASSPAGEPGADTQYF	TGCGCCAGCAGCCCCGCGGGGGAACCCGGGGCAGATACGCAGTATTTT
TRBV7-8	TRBJ2-5	many	TRBD1	CASSSVDRGQETQYF	TGTGCCAGCAGCTCCGTGGACAGGGGCCAAGAGACCCAGTACTTC
TRBV20-1	TRBJ2-5	.	.	CSARDFTSRETQYF	TGCAGTGCTAGAGATTTCACTAGCAGAGAGACCCAGTACTTC
TRBV2	TRBJ1-5	few	TRBD1	CASRAGTGFGQPQHF	TGTGCCAGCAGGGCCGGGACAGGGTTCGGTCAGCCCCAGCATTTT
TRBV7-2	TRBJ2-5	many	.	CASSSGQKETQYF	TGTGCCAGCAGCTCAGGACAGAAAGAGACCCAGTACTTC
TRBV5-1	TRBJ2-3	few	.	CASSSAEGLSTDTQYF	TGCGCCAGCAGCTCGGCCGAAGGACTAAGCACAGATACGCAGTATTTT
TRBV6-6	TRBJ1-5	.	.	CASSYPGPQHF	TGTGCCAGCAGTTACCCGGGGCCCCAGCATTTT
TRBV6-6	TRBJ1-1	.	.	CASSSNVGPEAFF	TGTGCCAGCAGTTCCAACGTGGGGCCTGAAGCTTTCTTT
TRBV7-2	TRBJ2-2	many	TRBD1	CASSAGTVTGELFF	TGTGCCAGCAGCGCCGGGACAGTCACCGGGGAGCTGTTTTTT
TRBV6-6	TRBJ2-7	.	TRBD1	CASSYPTGSSYEQYF	TGTGCCAGCAGTTACCCGACAGGGAGCTCCTACGAGCAGTACTTC
TRBV6-2/TRBV6-3	TRBJ2-7	many	.	CASSYGTATYEQYF	TGTGCCAGCAGTTACGGGACTGCAACCTACGAGCAGTACTTC
TRBV19	TRBJ2-1	many	.	CASSIAQGIGHEQFF	TGTGCCAGTAGTATAGCACAGGGTATAGGCCATGAGCAGTTCTTC
TRBV10-3	TRBJ2-5	many	.	CATAITEVGGETQYF	TGTGCCACCGCGATCACAGAGGTGGGGGGAGAGACCCAGTACTTC
TRBV4-3	TRBJ2-7	.	.	CASSQDPRHGVYEQYF	TGCGCCAGCAGCCAAGATCCTCGACATGGAGTGTACGAGCAGTACTTC
TRBV7-2	TRBJ1-4	few	TRBD1	CASSRDRGSEKLFF	TGTGCCAGCAGTCGGGACAGGGGTAGCGAAAAACTGTTTTTT
TRBV5-1	TRBJ1-6	many	.	CASSEQELGTPLHF	TGCGCCAGCAGCGAACAGGAGCTGGGGACACCCCTCCACTTT
TRBV6-2/TRBV6-3	TRBJ2-3	few	TRBD2	CASSYTTSGGQDTQYF	TGTGCCAGCAGTTATACGACTAGCGGGGGTCAAGATACGCAGTATTTT
TRBV11-1	TRBJ2-2	many	TRBD2	CASSFYSGGLNTGELFF	TGTGCCAGCAGCTTTTACAGCGGGGGGCTGAACACCGGGGAGCTGTTTTTT
TRBV12-3/TRBV12-4	TRBJ2-5	.	TRBD1	CASSLGQGFETQYF	TGTGCCAGCAGTTTAGGACAGGGTTTCGAGACCCAGTACTTC